These 8 T cell receptor beta chains came from one sample sequenced in a study of blood T cell repertoires in COVID-19. The assay was immunoSEQ multiplex PCR, and TCRdb's table has in-frame clones only and misses some. Here the sample spans under 150,000 clones, around 84% being singletons. The sample was PBMCs or T cells enriched from blood (not recorded which). The receptors stem from a middle-aged man with acute COVID-19.

The chain has TRBV7-3 and TRBJ2-1, with 7 bases that match TRBD2. This CDR3 has 13 amino acids. Germline V lookup: CDR1 SGHTA, CDR2 FQGTGA. V was pared by 8 bases and J by 6 bases, with 7 bases of the junction left unmatched. DNA for the CDR3: TGTGCCAGCCAGACTAGCTCAGGCAATGAGCAGTTCTTC. This translates into CASQTSSGNEQFF.

The chain links TRBV24-1 to TRBJ1-2; D is unresolved. This CDR3 spans 13 amino acids. Per the germline V gene, CDR1 is KGHDR and CDR2 is SFDVKD. V lost 2 bases and J lost 7, with 10 bases in between. This CDR3 is CATSDSDRGGYTF. The CDR3 DNA reads as TGTGCCACCAGTGATTCTGACCGGGGTGGCTACACCTTC.

This chain links TRBV9 with TRBJ1-4; D is ambiguous. Trimming took 4 bases from V and 10 from J, leaving 20 bases between them. Germline V gene sequence: CDR1 SGDLS, CDR2 YYNGEE. The CDR3 has 15 amino acids. The CDR3 region has the DNA TGTGCCAGCAGCCCTTGGTCCGGAGAGGAAGGAAAACTGTTTTTT. This translates into CASSPWSGEEGKLFF.

This clone occurred once. The rearrangement links TRBV3-1 (or the pseudogene TRBV3-2) to TRBJ2-7; the D is unclear. This CDR3 region has 12 residues. Between the trimmed V and J ends, which lost 7 bases and 4 bases, there was a span of 11 bases. Germline loops: CDR1 LGHDT, CDR2 YNNKEL (reference sequence). CDR3 bases: TGTGCCAGCACCTCCCCAGGTTACGAGCAGTACTTC. Its protein is CASTSPGYEQYF.

The gene calls are TRBV7-2 and TRBJ2-7, with D hard to call. The V end lost 5 bases, the J end lost 2 bases, and 7 bases lay between the germline ends. Germline V gene data show CDR1 as SGHTA and CDR2 as FQGNSA. This CDR3 has 12 residues. The CDR3: CASSRFAYEQYF. The CDR3 DNA sequence: TGTGCCAGCAGCCGTTTCGCCTACGAGCAGTACTTC.

The chain carries TRBV7-6 and TRBJ2-7; TRBD2 matches at 11 bases. With V trimmed by 5 bases and J by 1 base, 1 base remained unmatched. CDR3 size: 14 residues. Per the germline V gene, CDR1 is SGHVS and CDR2 is FNYEAQ. The CDR3 spells CASSGTSGSYEQYF. Written as DNA, the CDR3 is TGTGCCAGCAGCGGGACTAGCGGATCCTACGAGCAGTACTTC.

This clone was seen a single time. J is TRBJ1-1 and V is TRBV18; D is ambiguous. The germline gives CDR1 KGHSH, CDR2 LQKENI. The CDR3 totals 13 residues. V was pared by 3 bases and J by 4 bases, with 9 bases between. CDR3 protein: CASSPGEGTEAFF. In nucleotides, the CDR3 is TGTGCCAGCTCACCTGGGGAGGGCACTGAAGCTTTCTTT. The full variable domain, in which reference TRBV18 and TRBJ1-1 provide the parts outside the CDR3, is NAGVMQNPRHLVRRRGQEARLRCSPMKGHSHVYWYRQLPEEGLKFMVYLQKENIIDESGMPKERFSAEFPKEGPSILRIQQVVRGDSAAYFCASSPGEGTEAFFGQGTRLTVV.

This chain connects TRBV7-2 to TRBJ1-2; TRBD1 matches at 8 bases. Germline-derived CDR1 and CDR2 are SGHTA and FQGNSA. The CDR3 spans 15 residues. V dropped 0 bases and J dropped 2; count of bases not matched to a gene: 2. The CDR3 here is CASSLAAGGNYGYTF. In DNA, the CDR3 is TGTGCCAGCAGCTTAGCTGCAGGGGGCAACTATGGCTACACCTTC.